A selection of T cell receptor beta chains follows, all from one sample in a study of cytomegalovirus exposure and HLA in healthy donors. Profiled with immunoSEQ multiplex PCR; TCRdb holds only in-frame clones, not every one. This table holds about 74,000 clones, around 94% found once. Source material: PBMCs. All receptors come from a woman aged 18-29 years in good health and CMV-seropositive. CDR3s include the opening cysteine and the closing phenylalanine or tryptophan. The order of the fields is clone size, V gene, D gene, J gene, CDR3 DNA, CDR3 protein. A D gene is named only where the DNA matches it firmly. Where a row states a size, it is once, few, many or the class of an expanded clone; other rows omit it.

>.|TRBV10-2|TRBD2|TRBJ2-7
TGCGCCAGCAAGGGCCTAGCGGGAGACTACGAGCAGTACTTC
CASKGLAGDYEQYF
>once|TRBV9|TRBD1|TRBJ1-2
TGTGCCAGCAGCGTAACAGGGGAGGCCTATGGCTACACCTTC
CASSVTGEAYGYTF
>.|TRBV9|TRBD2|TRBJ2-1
TGTGCCAGCAGCGGCGCCGGGACTAGCGGGATTGAGAACAATGAGCAGTTCTTC
CASSGAGTSGIENNEQFF
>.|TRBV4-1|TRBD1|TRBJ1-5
TGCGCCAGCAGCCAGCCAGGGGGACGGAATCAGCCCCAGCATTTT
CASSQPGGRNQPQHF
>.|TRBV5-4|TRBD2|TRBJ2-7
TGTGCCAGCAGCTCGTGGGGGACTAGGGGCTACGAGCAGTACTTC
CASSSWGTRGYEQYF
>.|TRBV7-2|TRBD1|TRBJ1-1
TGTGCCAGCAGCGGAGAGGACAGGCTCGGCAACACTGAAGCTTTCTTT
CASSGEDRLGNTEAFF
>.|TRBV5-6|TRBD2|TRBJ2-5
TGTGCCAGCAGCTTTGATCCGGGACTAGAAGAGACCCAGTACTTC
CASSFDPGLEETQYF
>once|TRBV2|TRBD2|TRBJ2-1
TGTGCCAGCCATAGCGGGGGGGCGGCTGAGCAGTTCTTC
CASHSGGAAEQFF
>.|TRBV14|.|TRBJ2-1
TGTGCCAGCAGCCAACAGGGGTATAATGAGCAGTTCTTC
CASSQQGYNEQFF
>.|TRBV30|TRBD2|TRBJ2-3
TGTGCCGCCGGGACTAGCGGGGGCGTAGGAACGCAGTATTTT
CAAGTSGGVGTQYF
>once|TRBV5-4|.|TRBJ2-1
TGTGCCAGCAGACCGACCCCCGGGACTGGGGTTGGCAATGAGCAGTTCTTC
CASRPTPGTGVGNEQFF
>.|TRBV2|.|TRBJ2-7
TGTGCCAGCAGGCCTACAGAAACCTACGAGCAGTACTTC
CASRPTETYEQYF
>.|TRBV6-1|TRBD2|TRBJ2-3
TGTGCCAGCAGTGAAGCGGGGCGGGGGGCCACAGATACGCAGTATTTT
CASSEAGRGATDTQYF
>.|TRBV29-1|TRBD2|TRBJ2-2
TGCAGCGTTGGAGGGACTAGCGGGGGGGATACCGGGGAGCTGTTTTTT
CSVGGTSGGDTGELFF
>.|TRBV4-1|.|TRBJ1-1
TGCGCCAGCAGCCAAGATGGAGGGGGAGGGTACACTGAAGCTTTCTTT
CASSQDGGGGYTEAFF
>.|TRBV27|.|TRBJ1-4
TGTGCCAGCAGTTTGTATCCAGGGCATCCTCGGGCTAATGAAAAACTGTTTTTT
CASSLYPGHPRANEKLFF
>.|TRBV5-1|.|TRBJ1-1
TGCGCCAGCAGCCAGTTATTGAACACTGAAGCTTTCTTT
CASSQLLNTEAFF
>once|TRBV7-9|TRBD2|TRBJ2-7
TGTGCCAGCAGCTTAGCTAGCGGGAGGTTCTACGAGCAGTACTTC
CASSLASGRFYEQYF